This record covers a single T cell receptor beta chain. In its sample, this clonotype was seen a few times. Its cognate antigen has yet to be identified. Base qualities are missing; no much larger clone stands one base away. Library creation used RT-PCR. TCRdb lists the instrument as Illumina HiSeq 2500. TCRdb reworked the public reads: Q25 trimming with fastp, MiXCR clone assembly, productive beta chains retained. Rows are unified per CDR3 protein, each entry keeping the most common DNA and genes. The sample records over 650,000 distinct CDR3 sequences, around a sixth of which are singletons. The ten top clones hold about 11% of the sample. The data are from a study of response to subunit inactivated influenza vaccine listed by TCRdb under 2018. In the study overall: The study used deep quantitative T cell receptor repertoire profiling to track responses to a trivalent subunit inactivated influenza vaccine.

The full study reports these points: It was suggested by the authors that each seasonal influenza vaccination may recruit only a limited number of new T cells.

The sequences come from PBMCs from blood, collected roughly 5 days after vaccination. The clonotype was recovered from a man in his fifties who received an inactivated influenza vaccine. Donor details come from another sample of the same person, matched by shared clones.

The CDR3 amino acid sequence is: CASRTSGESIQYF. The nucleotide sequence is TGTGCCTCCCGGACTAGCGGGGAAAGCATTCAGTACTTC. The V and J genes are TRBV2 and TRBJ2-4; 12 bases in the junction line up with TRBD2. Clipping removes 11 bases from V and 9 bases from J, with 8 as the unmatched junction base count. Its CDR3 holds 13 amino acids, cysteine through phenylalanine. The CDR3 DNA has 39 bases and is translated from base 1. CDR1 and CDR2 are read off the germline V gene as SNHLY and FYNNEI.